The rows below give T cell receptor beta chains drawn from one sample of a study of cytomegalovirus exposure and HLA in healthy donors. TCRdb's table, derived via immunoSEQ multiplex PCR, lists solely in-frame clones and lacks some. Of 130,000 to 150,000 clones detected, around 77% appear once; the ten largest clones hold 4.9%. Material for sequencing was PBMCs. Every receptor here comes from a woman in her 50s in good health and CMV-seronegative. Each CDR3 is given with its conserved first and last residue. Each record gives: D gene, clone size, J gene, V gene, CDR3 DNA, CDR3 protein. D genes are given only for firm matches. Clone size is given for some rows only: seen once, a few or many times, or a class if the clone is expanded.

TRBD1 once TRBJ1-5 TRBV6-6 TGTGCCAGCAGCTCCGGGACAGGGCTCAATCAGCCCCAGCATTTT CASSSGTGLNQPQHF
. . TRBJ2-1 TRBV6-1 TGTGCCAGCAGTGAACCCAGGGCCTACAATGAGCAGTTCTTC CASSEPRAYNEQFF
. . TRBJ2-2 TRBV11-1 TGTGCCAGCAGCTTCCTAACCCCAGGGGGGCGGACCGGGGAGCTGTTTTTT CASSFLTPGGRTGELFF
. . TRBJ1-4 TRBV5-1 TGCGCCAGCAGCTTGGCGGGGGTTGCAACTAATGAAAAACTGTTTTTT CASSLAGVATNEKLFF
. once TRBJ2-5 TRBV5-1 TGCGCCAGCAGCTTGTGGCGCAACTTTCAGGGTAACCAGTACTTC CASSLWRNFQGNQYF
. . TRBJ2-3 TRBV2 TGTGCCAGCAGCATCCTTTACACAGATATGCAGTATTTT CASSILYTDMQYF
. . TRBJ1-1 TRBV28 TGTGCCAGCAGAAGTCCGTCGGCAGGGTCATACACTGAAGCTTTCTTT CASRSPSAGSYTEAFF
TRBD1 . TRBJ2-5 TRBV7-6 TGTGCCAGCAGCCAACGGACAGGGGGTAAAGAGACCCAGTACTTC CASSQRTGGKETQYF
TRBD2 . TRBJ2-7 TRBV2 TGTGCCAGCAGTGGGCCGCGGGAGACATACTACGAGCAGTACTTC CASSGPRETYYEQYF
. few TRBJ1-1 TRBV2 TGTGCCAGCAGTGTCGGTCTGAACACTGAAGCTTTCTTT CASSVGLNTEAFF
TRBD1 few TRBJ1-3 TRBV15 TGTGCCACCACTCCACAGGGGCAGAAAGGTGGAAACACCATATATTTT CATTPQGQKGGNTIYF
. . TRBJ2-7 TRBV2 TGTGCCAGCAGTGAAGTCGGCAGGTTTCCCTACGAGCAGTACTTC CASSEVGRFPYEQYF
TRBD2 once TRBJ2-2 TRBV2 TGTGCCAGCAGGAGCGGGGGGGCTTGGAACACCGGGGAGCTGTTTTTT CASRSGGAWNTGELFF
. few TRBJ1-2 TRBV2 TGTGCCAGCAGTAGCAGGGTGGAGGGCTACACCTTC CASSSRVEGYTF
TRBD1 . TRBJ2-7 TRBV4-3 TGCGCCAGCAGCCAAGATCGGGGACAGGGATGGGAAGAGCAGTACTTC CASSQDRGQGWEEQYF
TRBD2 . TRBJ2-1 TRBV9 TGTGCCAGCACTAGCGGGGGGGCCCCTGGCAATGAGCAGTTCTTC CASTSGGAPGNEQFF
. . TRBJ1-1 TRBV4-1 TGCGCCAGCAGCCAAGGATCGGGAGAAGCTTTCTTT CASSQGSGEAFF
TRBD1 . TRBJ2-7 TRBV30 TGTGCCTGGAGTAGGGGGACAGGGATCTACGAGCAGTACTTC CAWSRGTGIYEQYF
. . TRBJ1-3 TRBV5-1 TGCGCCAGCAGCACCGAGGCCGGCTCTGGAAACACCATATATTTT CASSTEAGSGNTIYF
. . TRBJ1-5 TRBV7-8 TGTGCCAGCAGCTTAATGCGTCGCGCCCTCGGGCAGCCCCAGCATTTT CASSLMRRALGQPQHF
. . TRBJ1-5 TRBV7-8 TGTGCCAGCAGCTTAGGCCTCGACTGGAGGCCCCAGCATTTT CASSLGLDWRPQHF
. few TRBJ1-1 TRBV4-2 TGTGCCAGCAGCCAAGAGGCAGGGAACACTGAAGCTTTCTTT CASSQEAGNTEAFF
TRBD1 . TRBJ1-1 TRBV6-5 TGTGCCAGCAGTTACTTCACAGGGGGCAACACTGAAGCTTTCTTT CASSYFTGGNTEAFF
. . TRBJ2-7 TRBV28 TGTGCCAGCAGTTTCCCCACCACAATCCTCTACGAGCAGTACTTC CASSFPTTILYEQYF
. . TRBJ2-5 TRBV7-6 TGTGCCAGCAGCTTGGCGGGACCCCAGTACTTC CASSLAGPQYF
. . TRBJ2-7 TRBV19 TGTGCCAGTAGTATGCAGGGTTGGACCTACGAGCAGTACTTC CASSMQGWTYEQYF
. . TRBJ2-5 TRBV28 TGTGCCAGCAGTTCACCGAACAGGGTAGGAGAGACCCAGTACTTC CASSSPNRVGETQYF
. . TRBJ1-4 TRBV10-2 TGCGCCAGCAGTGAGCAGGGTAAACTGTTTTTT CASSEQGKLFF
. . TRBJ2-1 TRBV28 TGTGCCAGCAGTTTATTTGTTGGACACTCCTACAATGAGCAGTTCTTC CASSLFVGHSYNEQFF
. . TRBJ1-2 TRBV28 TGTGCCAGCAGTTTACGGGTAATCGACTATGGCTACACCTTC CASSLRVIDYGYTF
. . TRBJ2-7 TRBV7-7 TGTGCTAGCAGCTTAGGAGGCCAGGGTTACGAGCAGTACTTC CASSLGGQGYEQYF
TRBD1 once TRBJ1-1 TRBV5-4 TGTGCCAGCAGCCCGGGGGACAGGAGAAACACTGAAGCTTTCTTT CASSPGDRRNTEAFF
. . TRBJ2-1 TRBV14 TGTGCCAGCAGCCAGTACTTCTACAGGTCCTACAATGAGCAGTTCTTC CASSQYFYRSYNEQFF
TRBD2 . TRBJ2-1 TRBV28 TGTGCCAGCTCCCGCGGGGGGGACTACAATGAGCAGTTCTTC CASSRGGDYNEQFF
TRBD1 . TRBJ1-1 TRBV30 TGTGCCTGGGCCAGGGGGCGGGTGGGCACTGAAGCTTTCTTT CAWARGRVGTEAFF
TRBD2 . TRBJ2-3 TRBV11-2 TGTGCCAGCAGCCGGGGACTAGCGGGGGGAGGCACAGATACGCAGTATTTT CASSRGLAGGGTDTQYF
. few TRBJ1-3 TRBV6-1 TGTGCCAGCAGTGAGATATACAGGAGCTCTGGAAACACCATATATTTT CASSEIYRSSGNTIYF
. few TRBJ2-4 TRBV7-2 TGTGCCAGCAGCTCCCCCTTTACGGACATTCAGTACTTC CASSSPFTDIQYF
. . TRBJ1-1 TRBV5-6 TGTGCCAGCAGCTCGACAATGAACACTGAAGCTTTCTTT CASSSTMNTEAFF
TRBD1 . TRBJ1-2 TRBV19 TGTGCCAGTAGTTTTCAGGGGGCTGTCTATGGCTACACCTTC CASSFQGAVYGYTF
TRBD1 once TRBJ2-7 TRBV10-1 TGCGCCAGCAGTGAGTCACAGGGACAGGGAGGCCACGAGCAGTACTTC CASSESQGQGGHEQYF
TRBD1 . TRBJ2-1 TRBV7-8 TGTGCCAGCAGCTCCAATCGGGACAGGCTCAGCAATGAGCAGTTCTTC CASSSNRDRLSNEQFF
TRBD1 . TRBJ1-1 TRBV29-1 TGCAGCGTTAGTACAGGGGGCACTGAAGCTTTCTTT CSVSTGGTEAFF
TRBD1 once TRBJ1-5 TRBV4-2 TGTGCCAGCAGCCGGACAGGGAGCAATCAGCCCCAGCATTTT CASSRTGSNQPQHF
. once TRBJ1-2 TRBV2 TGTGTCAGCAGTTTCGACTTGAATGGCTACACCTTC CVSSFDLNGYTF
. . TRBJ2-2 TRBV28 TGTGCCAGCAGTTTAATTAGAGGGACCGGGGAGCTGTTTTTT CASSLIRGTGELFF
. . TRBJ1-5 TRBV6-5 TGTGCCAGCAGGCTTACTCTCAATCAGCCCCAGCATTTT CASRLTLNQPQHF
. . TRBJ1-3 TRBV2 TGTGCCAGCACAGGCGACCGCGGAAACACCATATATTTT CASTGDRGNTIYF